Presented here are 17 T cell receptor beta chains from one specimen sequenced in a study of tumor-infiltrating lymphocytes in primary liver carcinoma. RNA isolated from unsorted whole blood supplied the blood RNA, with germline DNA also extracted. Making TCR beta cDNA involved approximately 0.5 ug total RNA and a constant-region primer. The TCR beta library was amplified through three nested multiplex PCR rounds in a modified ARM-PCR procedure. The study ran its first two PCR rounds for nine to eleven cycles each, using TRBV1-TRBV30 forward primers and a C-beta reverse primer. Via MiXCR, TCRdb re-called the multiplex PCR reads, giving one row per CDR3 protein. There are hundreds of thousands of distinct CDR3 sequences in the sample; roughly 60% occur only once, and roughly 8.9% lies in the top ten. Sequenced: peripheral blood. Receptors originate from a man aged 35 to 55 with primary liver carcinoma and hepatitis B virus infection.

Comment on this clonotype: The junction departs from the called germline gene at one end, perhaps through a read error. The chain carries TRBV5-5 and TRBJ1-1; maybe TRBD1 (5 bases). Germline V gene sequence: CDR1 SGHKS, CDR2 YYEKEE (reference sequence). The CDR3 is made up of 15 amino acids. The CDR3 region has the DNA TGTGCCAGCAGCCCCCTCGTCAGGGCGGACACCGAAGTTTTCTTT. This codes for CASSPLVRADTEVFF.

Points on this clonotype: An end of the junction differs from the germline gene, which may be a read error. The V call is TRBV6-5, the J call TRBJ1-2, with D possibly TRBD1 on 5 matching bases. CDR1 is MNHEY and CDR2 is SVGAGI in the germline V gene. This CDR3 spans 15 amino acids. CDR3 nucleotides: TGTGCCAGCGGTTACTCAGGTTTTGGAGGGGATGGCTACGCCTTC. Translating gives CASGYSGFGGDGYAF.

As concerns this clonotype: A much more abundant neighbour one base away suggests this may be a read error. The chain carries TRBV4-2 and TRBJ2-7, with 7 bases matching TRBD2. The germline V gene has CDR1 LGHNA and CDR2 YNFKEQ. CDR3 size: 14 residues. The CDR3 DNA follows: TGTGCCAGCAGCCAAGACCCGGGACTAAACGACCAGTACTTC. Residues: CASSQDPGLNDQYF.

The chain carries TRBV24-1 and TRBJ2-3; tentatively, D is TRBD1 (6 bases). Germline CDR1 reads KGHDR; CDR2 reads SFDVKD. The CDR3 runs 15 residues. With 9 bases removed from V and 2 bases from J, the gap between germline ends came to 17 bases. This CDR3 is CATSEDSLTTDTQYF. The CDR3 region has the DNA TGTGCCACCTCGGAGGACAGTCTTACCACAGATACGCAGTATTTT.

For this clonotype: One junction end does not reproduce the germline sequence, and a read error may be involved. This chain connects TRBV5-1 to TRBJ2-1; D unclear. Germline-derived CDR1 and CDR2 are SGHRS and YFSETQ. The CDR3 has 18 residues. The CDR3 nucleotides are TGCGCCTGCAGCTCCGACTCGCTCCGTAGGAGCTCATACAATGAGCAGTTCTTC. This translates into CACSSDSLRRSSYNEQFF. Drawing the rest from reference TRBV5-1 and TRBJ2-1, the complete variable domain is KAGVTQTPRYLIKTRGQQVTLSCSPISGHRSVSWYQQTPGQGLQFLFEYFSETQRNKGNFPGRFSGRQFSNSRSEMNVSTLELGDSALYLCACSSDSLRRSSYNEQFFGPGTRLTVL.

This clonotype has a single count. Being one base from a much bigger clone, this may be a read error. V gene TRBV4-2 combines with J gene TRBJ2-5; D unresolved. The CDR3 totals 14 residues. Germline CDR1 reads LGHNA; CDR2 reads YNFKEQ. In nucleotides, the CDR3 is TGTACCAGCAGCCGAGAAAAGCTTCTGGAGACCCAGTACTTC. Protein product: CTSSREKLLETQYF.

As for this clonotype: A much larger clone is a single base away; this may be a read error. The chain uses TRBV6-2 or TRBV6-3 and TRBJ2-5, with D possibly being TRBD1 (5 bases). This CDR3 has 15 amino acids. The V end lost 2 bases, the J end lost 5 bases, and 15 bases lay between the germline ends. In germline, CDR1 is MNHEY, CDR2 SVGEGT. CDR3 in amino acids: CASSYGQGKLETQYF. The CDR3 bases are TGTGCCAGCAGTTACGGGCAGGGAAAATTGGAGACCCAGTACTTC.

V usage is TRBV11-1 and J usage is TRBJ2-4, with 7 bases lining up with TRBD2. The CDR3 is 17 amino acids. The germline V gene has CDR1 SGHAT and CDR2 FQDESV (reference sequence). V gave up 4 bases and J gave up 2 bases; unmatched junction bases: 11. CDR3 amino acids: CASSSPGTNGTKNIQYF. DNA of the CDR3: TGTGCCAGCAGCTCTCCCGGGACTAACGGAACCAAAAACATTCAGTACTTC.

This clonotype was picked up one time. The chain carries TRBV11-3 and TRBJ2-7; 9 bases line up with TRBD1. V trimming: 4 bases; J trimming: 2 bases; junction bases outside the gene matches: 6. Germline V CDR1 and CDR2: SGHNT, YENEEA. The CDR3 spans 15 residues. DNA of the CDR3: TGTGCCAGCAGCTATTGGACAGGGGACGCCTACGAGCAGTACTTC. As protein: CASSYWTGDAYEQYF.

A remark on this clonotype: The germline gene is not matched at one end of the junction; a read error may be the cause. The genes are TRBV6-5 and TRBJ2-7; weak D call: TRBD2 (6 bases). The CDR3 length is 13 residues. CDR1 MNHEY and CDR2 SVGAGI come from the germline V gene. CDR3 in DNA: TGTGTCAGCAGTTTTGGGACTGCATACGAGCAGTACTTC. It is translated as CVSSFGTAYEQYF.

The rearrangement uses TRBV11-2 and TRBJ2-5; tentatively, D is TRBD2 (5 bases). The CDR3 runs to 17 residues. Trimming removed 6 bases from V and 7 bases from J, with 27 bases in between. In germline, CDR1 is SGHAT, CDR2 FQNNGV. CDR3 DNA sequence: TGTGCCAGCAGTTCGATCAAGTCCGGGCTCACTGAGGGGACCCAGTACTTC. It yields the protein CASSSIKSGLTEGTQYF.

This clonotype was found many times. The rearrangement uses TRBV6-6 and TRBJ2-5; either TRBD1 or TRBD2 may supply D (7 bases each). Germline V gene lookup returns CDR1 MNHNY and CDR2 SVGAGI (reference sequence). The CDR3 loop spans 14 amino acids. Trimming stripped 7 bases from V and 3 bases from J, with 15 bases between. The CDR3 DNA is TGTGCCAGCAACCCAGGGGGGGCCGAAGAGACCCAGTACTTC. Its protein is CASNPGGAEETQYF.

For this clonotype: This clone may be a read error of a much larger clone one base away. This chain connects TRBV29-1 to TRBJ1-2; D is undetermined. Germline V gene sequence: CDR1 SQVTM, CDR2 ANQGSEA. The length of the CDR3 is 15 residues. CDR3 sequence reads: CSVVVKGFVNYGYIF. CDR3 nucleotide sequence: TGCAGCGTTGTGGTAAAAGGGTTCGTGAACTATGGCTACATCTTC.

This clonotype was observed a handful of times. Lacking the conserved final phenylalanine or tryptophan, this CDR3 likely reflects a read error. CDR3 nucleotides: TGTGCCAGCAGCTCATACCTCGGGGTGGGGACTAGCGGGATGAGGCAGTACTTA. It yields the protein CASSSYLGVGTSGMRQYL. V is TRBV5-6 and J is TRBJ2-7; 13 nucleotides match TRBD2. J lost 9 bases, V lost 3 bases, and 18 bases had no gene match. CDR3 size: 18 residues. Germline CDR1 and CDR2: SGHDT and YYEEEE.

This clonotype was found a few times. The chain joins TRBV13 to TRBJ2-1; D is unresolved. Trimming stripped 3 bases from V and 9 bases from J, with 12 bases between. In germline, CDR1 is PRHDT, CDR2 FYEKMQ (reference sequence). The CDR3 covers 13 residues. This CDR3 reads CASSFFRHFEQFF. The CDR3 DNA follows: TGTGCCAGCAGCTTCTTCCGGCACTTTGAGCAGTTCTTC.

V and J are TRBV12-5 and TRBJ2-3; no clear D gene. Germline CDR1 is LGHNT and CDR2 is FRNRAP. This CDR3 contains 15 residues. V was clipped by 1 base and J by 1 base, with 9 bases between them. For the CDR3, the DNA is TGTGCTAGTGGTTTGGGACTCACCCGCACAGATACGCAGTATTTT. Translation: CASGLGLTRTDTQYF.

The V and J genes are TRBV28 and TRBJ2-2; 9 bases align to TRBD1. There are 14 residues in the CDR3. The germline V gene has CDR1 MDHEN and CDR2 SYDVKM. After removal of 10 bases from V and 6 bases from J, the junction contained 9 bases not matched to a gene. The CDR3 sequence is CANGPQGAPGELFF. The CDR3 DNA reads as TGTGCCAACGGACCACAGGGGGCCCCCGGGGAGCTGTTTTTT.